This T cell receptor (beta chain) was found in a study of cytomegalovirus exposure and HLA in healthy donors. A multiplex PCR was run with 60 Vbeta primers and 13 Jbeta primers. Clones were read by immunoSEQ multiplex PCR, and TCRdb kept only the in-frame ones, dropping some. The profile shows hundreds of thousands of clones, over 80% of them singletons. Germline V gene lookup returns CDR1 MNHNY and CDR2 SVGAGI (reference sequence). With V trimmed by 0 bases and J by 8 bases, 9 bases remained unmatched. This CDR3 spans 15 amino acids. General study results and limits: Confirmation in vitro established that three CMV-associated chains were specific for CMV antigens. Most TCR sequences were rare, but some public TCRs occurred in many donors.

There are a few counts of this clone. Its target is unknown. This sequence joins TRBV6-6 and TRBJ1-2, with 7 nucleotides matching TRBD1. This TCR was sampled from a boy between 2 and 10 years old in good health and CMV-seronegative. Sequenced sample: PBMCs. CDR3 region: CASSYSTGSRVGYTF. In DNA, the CDR3 is TGTGCCAGCAGTTACTCGACAGGGTCTCGTGTCGGCTACACCTTC.